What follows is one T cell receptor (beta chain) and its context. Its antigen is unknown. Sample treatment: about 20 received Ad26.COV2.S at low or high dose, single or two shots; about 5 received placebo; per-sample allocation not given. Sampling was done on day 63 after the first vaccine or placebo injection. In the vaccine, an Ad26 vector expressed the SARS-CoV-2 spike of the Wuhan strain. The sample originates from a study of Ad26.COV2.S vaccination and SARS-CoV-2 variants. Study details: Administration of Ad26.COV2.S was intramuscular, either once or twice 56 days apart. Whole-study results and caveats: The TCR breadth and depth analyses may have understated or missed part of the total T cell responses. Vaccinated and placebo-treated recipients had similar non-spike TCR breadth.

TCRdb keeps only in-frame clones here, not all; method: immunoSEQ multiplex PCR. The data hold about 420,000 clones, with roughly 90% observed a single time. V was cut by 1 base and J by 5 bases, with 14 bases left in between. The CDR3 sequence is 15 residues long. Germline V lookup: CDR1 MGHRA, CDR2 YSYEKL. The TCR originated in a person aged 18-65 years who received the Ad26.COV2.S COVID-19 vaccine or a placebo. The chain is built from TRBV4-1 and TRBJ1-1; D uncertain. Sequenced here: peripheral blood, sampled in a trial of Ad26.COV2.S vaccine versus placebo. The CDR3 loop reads CASSQVPTERTEAFF. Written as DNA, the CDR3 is TGCGCCAGCAGCCAAGTCCCGACGGAGAGGACTGAAGCTTTCTTT.